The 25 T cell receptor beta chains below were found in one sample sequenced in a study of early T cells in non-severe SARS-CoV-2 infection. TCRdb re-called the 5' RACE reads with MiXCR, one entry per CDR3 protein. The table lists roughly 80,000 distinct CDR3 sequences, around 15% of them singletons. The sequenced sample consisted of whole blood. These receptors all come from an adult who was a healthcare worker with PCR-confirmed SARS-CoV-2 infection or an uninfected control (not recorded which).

For the CDR3, the DNA is TGCAGTGCGCGAGCGGGGTTACTCTCCTACGAGCAGTACTTC. Protein sequence: CSARAGLLSYEQYF. The rearrangement uses TRBV20-1 and TRBJ2-7; 7 bases fit TRBD2. The V gene end was trimmed by 6 bases and the J gene end by 0 bases; junction bases not matched to a gene: 8. CDR3 length: 14 amino acids. Germline CDR1 and CDR2: DFQATT and SNEGSKA (reference sequence).

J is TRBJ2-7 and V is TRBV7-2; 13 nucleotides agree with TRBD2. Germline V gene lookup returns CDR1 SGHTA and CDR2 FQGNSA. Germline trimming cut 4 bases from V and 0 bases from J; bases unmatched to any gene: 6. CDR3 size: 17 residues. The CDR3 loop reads CASSSGLAGPSSYEQYF. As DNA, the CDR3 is TGTGCCAGCAGCTCGGGACTAGCGGGGCCGAGCTCCTACGAGCAGTACTTC.

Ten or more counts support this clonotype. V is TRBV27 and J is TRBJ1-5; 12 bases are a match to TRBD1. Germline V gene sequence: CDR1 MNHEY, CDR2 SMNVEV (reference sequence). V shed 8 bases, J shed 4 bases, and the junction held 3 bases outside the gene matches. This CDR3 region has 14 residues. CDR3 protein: CASGTGGANQPQHF. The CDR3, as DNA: TGTGCCAGCGGGACAGGGGGCGCGAATCAGCCCCAGCATTTT.

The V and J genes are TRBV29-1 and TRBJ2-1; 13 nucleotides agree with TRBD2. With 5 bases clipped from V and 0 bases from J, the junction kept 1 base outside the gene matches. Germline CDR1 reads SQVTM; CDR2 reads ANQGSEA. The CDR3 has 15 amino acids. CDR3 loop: CSVTSGGGSYNEQFF. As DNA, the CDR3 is TGCAGCGTTACTAGCGGGGGGGGCTCCTACAATGAGCAGTTCTTC.

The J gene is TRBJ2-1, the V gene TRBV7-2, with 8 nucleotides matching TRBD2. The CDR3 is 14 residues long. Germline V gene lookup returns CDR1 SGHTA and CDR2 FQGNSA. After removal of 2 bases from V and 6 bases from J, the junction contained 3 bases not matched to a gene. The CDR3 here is CASSLTAGVNEQFF. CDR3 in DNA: TGTGCCAGCAGCTTAACAGCGGGAGTCAATGAGCAGTTCTTC.

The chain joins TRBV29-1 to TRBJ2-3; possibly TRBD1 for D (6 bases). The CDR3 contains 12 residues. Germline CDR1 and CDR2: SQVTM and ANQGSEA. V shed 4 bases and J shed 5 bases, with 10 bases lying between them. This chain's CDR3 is CSVAGAEDTQYF. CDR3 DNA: TGCAGCGTTGCAGGGGCCGAAGATACGCAGTATTTT.

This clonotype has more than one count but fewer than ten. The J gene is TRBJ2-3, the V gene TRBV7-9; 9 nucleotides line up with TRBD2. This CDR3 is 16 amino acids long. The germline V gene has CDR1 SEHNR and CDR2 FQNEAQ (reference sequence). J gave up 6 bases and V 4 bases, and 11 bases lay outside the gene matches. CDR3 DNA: TGTGCCAGCAGCTCCGCCCTAGCGGGGAGGGGGGATACGCAGTATTTT. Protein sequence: CASSSALAGRGDTQYF.

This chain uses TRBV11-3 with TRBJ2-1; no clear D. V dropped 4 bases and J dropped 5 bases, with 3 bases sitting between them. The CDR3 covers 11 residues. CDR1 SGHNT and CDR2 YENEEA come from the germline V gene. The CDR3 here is CASSYNNEQFF. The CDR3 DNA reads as TGTGCCAGCAGCTACAACAATGAGCAGTTCTTC.

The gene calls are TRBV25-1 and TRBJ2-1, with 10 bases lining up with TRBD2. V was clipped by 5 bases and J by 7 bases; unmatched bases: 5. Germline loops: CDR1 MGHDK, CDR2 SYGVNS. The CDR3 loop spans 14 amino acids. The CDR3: CASSLLAGMNEQFF. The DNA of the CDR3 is TGTGCCAGCAGTTTACTAGCGGGAATGAATGAGCAGTTCTTC.

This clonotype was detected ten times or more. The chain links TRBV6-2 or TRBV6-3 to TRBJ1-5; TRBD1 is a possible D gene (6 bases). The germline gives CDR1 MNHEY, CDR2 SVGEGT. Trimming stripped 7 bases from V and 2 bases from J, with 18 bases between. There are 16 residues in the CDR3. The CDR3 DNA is TGTGCCAGCAATACAGGTCCCCACAGGGGCAATCAGCCCCAGCATTTT. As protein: CASNTGPHRGNQPQHF.

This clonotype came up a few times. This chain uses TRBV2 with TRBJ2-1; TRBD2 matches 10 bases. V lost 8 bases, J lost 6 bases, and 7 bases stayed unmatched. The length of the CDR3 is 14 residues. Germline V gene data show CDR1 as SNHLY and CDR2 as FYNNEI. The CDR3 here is CASEGRTSGNEQFF. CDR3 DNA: TGTGCCAGCGAGGGGAGGACTAGCGGCAATGAGCAGTTCTTC. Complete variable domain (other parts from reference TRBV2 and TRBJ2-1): EPEVTQTPSHQVTQMGQEVILRCVPISNHLYFYWYRQILGQKVEFLVSFYNNEISEKSEIFDDQFSVERPDGSNFTLKIRSTKLEDSAMYFCASEGRTSGNEQFFGPGTRLTVL.

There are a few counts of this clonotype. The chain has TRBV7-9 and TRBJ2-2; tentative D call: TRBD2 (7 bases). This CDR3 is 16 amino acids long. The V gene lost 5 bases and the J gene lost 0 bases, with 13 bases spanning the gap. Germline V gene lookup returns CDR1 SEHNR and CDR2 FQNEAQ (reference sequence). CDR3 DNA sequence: TGTGCCAGCAGCCCCCCGGGGGGCGCGAACACCGGGGAGCTGTTTTTT. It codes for CASSPPGGANTGELFF.

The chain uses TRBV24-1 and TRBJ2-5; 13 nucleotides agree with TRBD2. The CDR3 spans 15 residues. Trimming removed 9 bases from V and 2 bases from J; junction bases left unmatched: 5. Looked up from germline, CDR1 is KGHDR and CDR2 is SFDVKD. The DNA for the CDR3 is TGTGCCACCGGGACTAGCGGGGACCCGCAAGAGACCCAGTACTTC. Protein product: CATGTSGDPQETQYF.

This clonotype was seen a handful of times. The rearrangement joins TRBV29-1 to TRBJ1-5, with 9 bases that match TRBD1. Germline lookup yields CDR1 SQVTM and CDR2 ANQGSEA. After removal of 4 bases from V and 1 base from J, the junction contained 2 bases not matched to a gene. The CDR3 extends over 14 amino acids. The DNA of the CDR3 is TGCAGCGTTGGAGGACAGGGGAGCAATCAGCCCCAGCATTTT. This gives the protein CSVGGQGSNQPQHF.

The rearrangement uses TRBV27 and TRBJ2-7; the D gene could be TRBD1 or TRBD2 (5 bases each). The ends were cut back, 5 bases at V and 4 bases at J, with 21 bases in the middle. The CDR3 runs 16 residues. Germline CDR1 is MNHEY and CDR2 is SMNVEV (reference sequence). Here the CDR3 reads CASSPSDGALGYEQYF. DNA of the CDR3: TGTGCCAGCAGTCCGTCCGACGGGGCCTTGGGGTACGAGCAGTACTTC.

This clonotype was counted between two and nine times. This chain's CDR3 is CASSLKGASYGYTF. DNA of the CDR3: TGTGCCAGCAGTTTAAAGGGGGCTTCCTATGGCTACACCTTC. This chain links TRBV27 with TRBJ1-2, with 7 bases aligning to TRBD1. V dropped 2 bases and J dropped 4; count of bases not matched to a gene: 4. The CDR3 length is 14 residues. Germline V lookup: CDR1 MNHEY, CDR2 SMNVEV (reference sequence).

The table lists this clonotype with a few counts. CDR3 residues: CASSPRGSTYEQYF. CDR3 sequence (DNA): TGTGCCAGCAGCCCGAGAGGTTCAACCTACGAGCAGTACTTC. This chain joins TRBV14 and TRBJ2-7; D is ambiguous. Per germline, CDR1 SGHDN and CDR2 FVKESK. The V and J ends lost 4 bases and 2 bases respectively, with 12 bases between them. The CDR3 totals 14 residues.

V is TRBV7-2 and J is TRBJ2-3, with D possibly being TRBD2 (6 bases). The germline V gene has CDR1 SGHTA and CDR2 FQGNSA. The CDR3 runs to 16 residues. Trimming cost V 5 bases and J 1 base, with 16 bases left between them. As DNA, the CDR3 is TGTGCCAGCAGCCCCTTGGCCGGGGGAGGCACAGATACGCAGTATTTT. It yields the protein CASSPLAGGGTDTQYF.

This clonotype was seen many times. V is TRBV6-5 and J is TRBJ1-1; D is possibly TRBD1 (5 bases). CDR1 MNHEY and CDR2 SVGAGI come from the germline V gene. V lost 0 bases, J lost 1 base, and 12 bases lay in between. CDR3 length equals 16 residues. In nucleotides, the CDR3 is TGTGCCAGCAGTTACTCGTTCTTGGGACGGAACACTGAAGCTTTCTTT. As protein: CASSYSFLGRNTEAFF.

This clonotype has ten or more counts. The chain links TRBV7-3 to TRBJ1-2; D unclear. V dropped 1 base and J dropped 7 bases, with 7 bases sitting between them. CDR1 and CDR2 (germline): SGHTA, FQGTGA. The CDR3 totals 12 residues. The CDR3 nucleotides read TGTGCCAGCAGCTTAAATGGGCTTGGCTACACCTTC. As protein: CASSLNGLGYTF. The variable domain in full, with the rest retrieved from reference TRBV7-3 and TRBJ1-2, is GAGVSQTPSNKVTEKGKYVELRCDPISGHTALYWYRQSLGQGPEFLIYFQGTGAADDSGLPNDRFFAVRPEGSVSTLKIQRTERGDSAVYLCASSLNGLGYTFGSGTRLTVV.

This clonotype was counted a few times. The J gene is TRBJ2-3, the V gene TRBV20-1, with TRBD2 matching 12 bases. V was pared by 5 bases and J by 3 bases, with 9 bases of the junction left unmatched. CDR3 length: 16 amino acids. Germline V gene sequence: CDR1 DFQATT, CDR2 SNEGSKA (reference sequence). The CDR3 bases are TGCAGTGCTGGGTCCGTCCTAGCGGGGGGGACAGATACGCAGTATTTT. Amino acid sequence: CSAGSVLAGGTDTQYF.

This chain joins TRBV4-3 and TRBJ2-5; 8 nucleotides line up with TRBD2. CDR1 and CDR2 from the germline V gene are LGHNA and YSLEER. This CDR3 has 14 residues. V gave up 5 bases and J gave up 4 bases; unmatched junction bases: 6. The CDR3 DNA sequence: TGCGCCAGCAGCTCGCGACTAGCGATAGAGACCCAGTACTTC. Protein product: CASSSRLAIETQYF.

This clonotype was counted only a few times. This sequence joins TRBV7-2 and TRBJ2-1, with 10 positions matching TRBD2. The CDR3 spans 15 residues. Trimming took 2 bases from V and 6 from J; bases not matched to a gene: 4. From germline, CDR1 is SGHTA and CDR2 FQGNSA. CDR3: CASSLWLAGVNEQFF. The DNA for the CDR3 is TGTGCCAGCAGCTTATGGCTAGCGGGAGTCAATGAGCAGTTCTTC.

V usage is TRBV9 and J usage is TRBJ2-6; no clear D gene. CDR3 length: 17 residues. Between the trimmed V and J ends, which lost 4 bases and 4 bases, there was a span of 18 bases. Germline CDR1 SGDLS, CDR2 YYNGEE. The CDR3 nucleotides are TGTGCCAGCAGCCCCCCCTCTGGGAAGCCCGGGGCCAACGTCCTGACTTTC. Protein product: CASSPPSGKPGANVLTF. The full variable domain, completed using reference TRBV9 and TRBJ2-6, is DSGVTQTPKHLITATGQRVTLRCSPRSGDLSVYWYQQSLDQGLQFLIQYYNGEERAKGNILERFSAQQFPDLHSELNLSSLELGDSALYFCASSPPSGKPGANVLTFGAGSRLTVL.

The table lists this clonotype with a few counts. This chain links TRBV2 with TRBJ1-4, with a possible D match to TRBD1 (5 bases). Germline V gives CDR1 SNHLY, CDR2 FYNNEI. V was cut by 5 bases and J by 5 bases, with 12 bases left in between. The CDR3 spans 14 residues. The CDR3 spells CASSWDRGNEKLFF. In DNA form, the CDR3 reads TGTGCCAGCAGTTGGGACCGTGGCAATGAAAAACTGTTTTTT.